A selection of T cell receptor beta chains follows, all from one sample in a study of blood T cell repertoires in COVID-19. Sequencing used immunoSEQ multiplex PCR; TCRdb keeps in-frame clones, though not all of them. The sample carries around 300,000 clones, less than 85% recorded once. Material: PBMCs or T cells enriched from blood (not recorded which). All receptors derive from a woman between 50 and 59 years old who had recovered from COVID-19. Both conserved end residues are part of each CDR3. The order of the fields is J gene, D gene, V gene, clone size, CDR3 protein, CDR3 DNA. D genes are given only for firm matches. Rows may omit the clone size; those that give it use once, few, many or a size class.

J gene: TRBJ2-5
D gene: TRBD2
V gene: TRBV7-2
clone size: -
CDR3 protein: CASSLAGGTSGQETQYF
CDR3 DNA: TGTGCCAGCAGCTTAGCAGGGGGGACTAGCGGTCAAGAGACCCAGTACTTC

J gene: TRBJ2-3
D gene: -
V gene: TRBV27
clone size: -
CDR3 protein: CASSTGTQTDTQYF
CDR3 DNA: TGTGCCAGCAGTACCGGGACTCAGACAGATACGCAGTATTTT

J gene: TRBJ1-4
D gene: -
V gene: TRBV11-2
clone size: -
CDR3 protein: CASSPIKGKTNEKLFF
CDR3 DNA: TGTGCCAGCAGCCCGATAAAGGGGAAGACTAATGAAAAACTGTTTTTT

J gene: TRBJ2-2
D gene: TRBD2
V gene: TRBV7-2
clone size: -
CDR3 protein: CASSFSAGGNGELFF
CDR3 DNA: TGTGCCAGCAGCTTCTCGGCGGGAGGGAACGGGGAGCTGTTTTTT

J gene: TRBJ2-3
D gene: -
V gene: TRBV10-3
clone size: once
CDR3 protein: CAISESIRGPTDTQYF
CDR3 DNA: TGTGCCATCAGTGAGTCCATTCGGGGTCCCACAGATACGCAGTATTTT

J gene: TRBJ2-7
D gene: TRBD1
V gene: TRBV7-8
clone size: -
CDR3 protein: CASSFPGGINEQYF
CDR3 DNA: TGTGCCAGCAGCTTCCCAGGGGGCATAAACGAGCAGTACTTC

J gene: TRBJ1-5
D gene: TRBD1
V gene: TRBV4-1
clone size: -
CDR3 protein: CASSQGQGANQPQHF
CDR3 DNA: TGCGCCAGCAGCCAGGGGCAGGGGGCGAATCAGCCCCAGCATTTT

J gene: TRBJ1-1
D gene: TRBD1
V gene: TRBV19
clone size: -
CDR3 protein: CASSNRDRVGEAFF
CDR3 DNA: TGTGCCAGTAGTAACCGGGACAGGGTCGGTGAAGCTTTCTTT

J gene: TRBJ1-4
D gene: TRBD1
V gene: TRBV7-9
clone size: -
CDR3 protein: CASSHRQGNDEKLFF
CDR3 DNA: TGTGCCAGCAGCCACCGACAGGGTAACGATGAAAAACTGTTTTTT

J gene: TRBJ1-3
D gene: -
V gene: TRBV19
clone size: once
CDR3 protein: CASSINREHGNTIYF
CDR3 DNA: TGTGCCAGTAGTATTAACAGGGAGCATGGAAACACCATATATTTT

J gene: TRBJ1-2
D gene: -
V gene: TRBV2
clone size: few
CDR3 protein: CASSSNRVYGYTF
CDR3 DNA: TGTGCCAGCAGTTCTAACAGGGTCTATGGCTACACCTTC

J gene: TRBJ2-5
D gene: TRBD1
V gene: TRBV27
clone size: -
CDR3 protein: CASSGPRGRRETQYF
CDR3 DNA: TGTGCCAGCAGCGGACCCAGGGGGCGCCGAGAGACCCAGTACTTC

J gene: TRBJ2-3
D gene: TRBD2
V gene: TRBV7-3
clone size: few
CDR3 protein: CASSLTASGGSSTDTQYF
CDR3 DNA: TGTGCCAGCAGCTTAACGGCTAGCGGGGGGAGTAGCACAGATACGCAGTATTTT

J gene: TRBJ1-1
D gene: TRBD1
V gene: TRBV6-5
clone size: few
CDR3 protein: CASSYGATGLNTEAFF
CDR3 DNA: TGTGCCAGCAGTTACGGAGCGACAGGGCTGAACACTGAAGCTTTCTTT

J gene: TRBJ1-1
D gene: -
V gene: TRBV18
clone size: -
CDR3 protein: CASSPQSVAGTLNTEAFF
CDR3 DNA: TGTGCCAGCTCACCACAATCCGTGGCGGGAACCTTGAACACTGAAGCTTTCTTT

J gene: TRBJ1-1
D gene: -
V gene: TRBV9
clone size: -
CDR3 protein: CASSPPTVSEAFF
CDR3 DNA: TGTGCCAGCAGCCCACCGACAGTCTCCGAAGCTTTCTTT

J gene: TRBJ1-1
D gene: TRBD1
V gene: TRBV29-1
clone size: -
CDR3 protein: CSVERGATGFTEAFF
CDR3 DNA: TGCAGCGTTGAAAGGGGTGCGACAGGGTTCACTGAAGCTTTCTTT

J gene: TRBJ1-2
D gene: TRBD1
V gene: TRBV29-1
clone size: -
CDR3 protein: CSACPTGGYGYTF
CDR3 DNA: TGCAGCGCCTGTCCGACAGGGGGATATGGCTACACCTTC

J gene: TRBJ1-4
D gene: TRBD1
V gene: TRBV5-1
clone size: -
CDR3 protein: CASSLETGTNEKLFF
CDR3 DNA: TGCGCCAGCAGCTTGGAGACAGGGACTAATGAAAAACTGTTTTTT

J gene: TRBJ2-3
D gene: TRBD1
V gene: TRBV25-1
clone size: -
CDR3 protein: CASSAGTGGGTDTQYF
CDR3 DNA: TGTGCCAGCAGTGCTGGGACAGGGGGCGGCACAGATACGCAGTATTTT

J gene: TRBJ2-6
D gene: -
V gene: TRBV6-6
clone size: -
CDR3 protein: CASSYTAGSGANVLTF
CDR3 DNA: TGTGCCAGCAGTTACACCGCAGGGTCTGGGGCCAACGTCCTGACTTTC

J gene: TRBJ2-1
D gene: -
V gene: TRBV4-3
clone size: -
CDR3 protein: CASSQENFKQFF
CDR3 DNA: TGCGCCAGCAGCCAAGAGAACTTCAAGCAGTTCTTC

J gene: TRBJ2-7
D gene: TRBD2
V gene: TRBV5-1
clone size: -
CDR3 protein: CASSLAPLAASSYEQYF
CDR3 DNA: TGCGCCAGCAGCTTGGCCCCCCTAGCGGCAAGCTCCTACGAGCAGTACTTC

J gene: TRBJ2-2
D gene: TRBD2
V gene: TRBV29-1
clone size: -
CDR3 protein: CSAAPGLAGTGELFF
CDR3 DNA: TGCAGCGCCGCTCCGGGACTAGCTGGCACCGGGGAGCTGTTTTTT

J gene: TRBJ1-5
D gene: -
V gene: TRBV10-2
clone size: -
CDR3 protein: CASSEWAGNQPQHF
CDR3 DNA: TGCGCCAGCAGTGAATGGGCAGGGAATCAGCCCCAGCATTTT

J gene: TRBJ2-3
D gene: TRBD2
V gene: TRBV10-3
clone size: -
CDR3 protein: CAMSLTRDGRRTDTQYF
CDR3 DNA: TGTGCCATGAGCCTGACCCGGGACGGGAGGCGCACAGATACGCAGTATTTT

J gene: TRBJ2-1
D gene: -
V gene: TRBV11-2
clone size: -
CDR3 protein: CASSLDWLASNEQFF
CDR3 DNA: TGTGCCAGCAGCTTAGACTGGCTAGCGTCAAATGAGCAGTTCTTC

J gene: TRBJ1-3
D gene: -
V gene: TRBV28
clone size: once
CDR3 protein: CASSFRAAQDTIYF
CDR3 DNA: TGTGCCAGCAGTTTCAGGGCCGCCCAAGACACCATATATTTT

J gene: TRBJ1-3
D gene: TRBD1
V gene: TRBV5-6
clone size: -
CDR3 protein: CASSPGTGGFVSGNTIYF
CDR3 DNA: TGTGCCAGCAGCCCGGGGACAGGGGGCTTCGTTTCTGGAAACACCATATATTTT

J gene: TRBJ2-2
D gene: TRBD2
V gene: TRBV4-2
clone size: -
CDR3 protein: CASSQVPTSGRAGELFF
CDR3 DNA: TGTGCCAGCAGCCAAGTACCCACTAGCGGGAGGGCCGGGGAGCTGTTTTTT

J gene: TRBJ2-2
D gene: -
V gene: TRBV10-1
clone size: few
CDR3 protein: CASQASGGIGELFF
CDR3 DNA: TGCGCCAGCCAAGCAAGCGGCGGGATCGGGGAGCTGTTTTTT

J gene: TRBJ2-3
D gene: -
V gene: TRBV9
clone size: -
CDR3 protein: CASSVEGDTQYF
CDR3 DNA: TGTGCCAGCAGCGTAGAGGGGGATACGCAGTATTTT

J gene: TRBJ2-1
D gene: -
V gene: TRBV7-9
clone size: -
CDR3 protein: CASSPGYNEQFF
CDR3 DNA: TGTGCCAGCAGCCCGGGCTACAATGAGCAGTTCTTC

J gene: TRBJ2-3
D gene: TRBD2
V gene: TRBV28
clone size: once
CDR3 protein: CVAVRGDSTDTQYF
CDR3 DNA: TGTGTGGCAGTACGGGGGGATAGCACAGATACGCAGTATTTT

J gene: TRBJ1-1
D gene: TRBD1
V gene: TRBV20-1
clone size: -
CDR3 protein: CSASLGQGTEAFF
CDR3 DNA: TGCAGTGCTAGTTTGGGACAGGGCACTGAAGCTTTCTTT

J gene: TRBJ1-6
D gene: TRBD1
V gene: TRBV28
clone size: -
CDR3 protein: CASSSARDRGSSYNSPLHF
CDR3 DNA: TGTGCCAGCAGTTCCGCCCGGGACAGGGGGAGCTCCTATAATTCACCCCTCCACTTT

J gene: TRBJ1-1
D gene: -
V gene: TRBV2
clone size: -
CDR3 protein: CASSAPEGSEAFF
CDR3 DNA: TGTGCCAGCAGCGCCCCTGAGGGATCTGAAGCTTTCTTT

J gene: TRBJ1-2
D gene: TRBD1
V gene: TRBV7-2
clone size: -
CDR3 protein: CASSVRQGASYGYTF
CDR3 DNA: TGTGCCAGCAGCGTCCGACAGGGGGCCAGCTATGGCTACACCTTC

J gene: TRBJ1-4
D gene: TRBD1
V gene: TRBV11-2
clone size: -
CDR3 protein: CASSTDRGPNEKLFF
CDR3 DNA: TGTGCCAGCAGCACTGACAGGGGGCCCAATGAAAAACTGTTTTTT

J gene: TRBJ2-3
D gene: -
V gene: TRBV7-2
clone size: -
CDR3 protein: CASSSEGLTRTDTQYF
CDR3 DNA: TGTGCCAGCAGCTCGGAGGGCCTTACCCGCACAGATACGCAGTATTTT

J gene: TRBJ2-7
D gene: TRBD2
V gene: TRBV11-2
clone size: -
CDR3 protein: CASSPAGTRSNEQYF
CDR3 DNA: TGTGCCAGCAGCCCAGCCGGGACTAGAAGTAACGAGCAGTACTTC

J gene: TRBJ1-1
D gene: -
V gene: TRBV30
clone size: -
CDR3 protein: CAWSRQLNTEAFF
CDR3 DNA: TGTGCCTGGTCAAGACAGCTGAACACTGAAGCTTTCTTT

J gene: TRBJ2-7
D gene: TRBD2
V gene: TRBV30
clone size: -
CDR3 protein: CAWSLGGGPLTYEQYF
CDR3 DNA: TGTGCCTGGAGTCTCGGGGGAGGGCCACTGACCTACGAGCAGTACTTC

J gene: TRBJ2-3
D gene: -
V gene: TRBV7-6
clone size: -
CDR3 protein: CASSLDTTRTDTQYF
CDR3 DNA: TGTGCCAGCAGCTTAGATACAACCCGCACAGATACGCAGTATTTT

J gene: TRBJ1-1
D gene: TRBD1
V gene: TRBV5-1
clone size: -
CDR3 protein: CASSQSGGRTEAFF
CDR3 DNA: TGCGCCAGCAGCCAGTCAGGGGGCCGGACTGAAGCTTTCTTT

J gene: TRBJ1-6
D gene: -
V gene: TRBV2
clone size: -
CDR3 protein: CASRGSPGSPLHF
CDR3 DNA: TGTGCCAGCAGGGGGAGTCCTGGTTCACCCCTCCACTTT

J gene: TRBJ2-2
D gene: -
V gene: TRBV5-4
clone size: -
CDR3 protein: CASSFGGELFF
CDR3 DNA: TGTGCCAGCAGCTTCGGCGGGGAGCTGTTTTTT

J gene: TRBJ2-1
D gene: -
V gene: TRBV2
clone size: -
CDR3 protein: CASSESALRDNEQFF
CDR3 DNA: TGTGCCAGCAGTGAATCGGCTCTGAGGGACAATGAGCAGTTCTTC

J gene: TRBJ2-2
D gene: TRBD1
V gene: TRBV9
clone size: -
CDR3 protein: CASSVDRGVSGELFF
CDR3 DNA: TGTGCCAGCAGCGTAGACAGGGGGGTTTCCGGGGAGCTGTTTTTT

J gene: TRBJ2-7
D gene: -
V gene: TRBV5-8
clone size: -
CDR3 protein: CASRSRDISYEQYF
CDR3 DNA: TGTGCCAGCAGAAGCCGGGACATCTCCTACGAGCAGTACTTC

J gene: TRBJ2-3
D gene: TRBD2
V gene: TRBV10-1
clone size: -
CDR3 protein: CASSGLAGDTQYF
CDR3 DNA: TGCGCCAGCAGTGGGTTAGCGGGAGATACGCAGTATTTT

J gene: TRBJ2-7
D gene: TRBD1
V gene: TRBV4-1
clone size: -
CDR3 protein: CASSQALDRETYEQYF
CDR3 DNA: TGCGCCAGCAGCCAAGCTTTGGACAGGGAAACCTACGAGCAGTACTTC

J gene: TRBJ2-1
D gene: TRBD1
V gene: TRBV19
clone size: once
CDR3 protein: CASSITTGVYNEQFF
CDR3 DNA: TGTGCCAGTAGTATAACGACAGGGGTGTACAATGAGCAGTTCTTC